This T cell receptor (beta chain) was sequenced in a study of cytomegalovirus exposure and HLA in healthy donors. Notes on the study in general: Highly shared sequence variants in one cluster were likely a sequencing artifact. Generally TCR sequences proved uncommon, though certain public TCRs appeared in numerous donors. In a later analysis, DRB1 alleles had the most associated TCRs; HLA-C alleles the fewest.

About this clone itself: Its specificity is unknown.

The PCR contained 60 Vbeta and 13 Jbeta primers. As processed by the authors: A later analysis tallied approximately 78 million unique TCR beta chains, roughly 11 million of them shared. TCRdb's table, derived via immunoSEQ multiplex PCR, lists solely in-frame clones and lacks some. V and J calls and clone size are copied from that table; D and trimming were computed from the DNA. The profile shows fewer than 150,000 clones, approximately 83% of them singletons. Trimming cost V 2 bases and J 3 bases; bases outside gene matches: 3. The CDR3 has 15 amino acids. CDR1 SGHNT and CDR2 YENEEA come from the germline V gene.

This TCR derives from a woman under 30 in good health and CMV-seronegative. Sequences were obtained from PBMCs. The chain joins TRBV11-3 to TRBJ2-2; 7 positions agree with TRBD1. The CDR3 here is CASSLPTGYTGELFF. For the CDR3, the DNA is TGTGCCAGCAGCTTACCGACAGGGTACACCGGGGAGCTGTTTTTT.